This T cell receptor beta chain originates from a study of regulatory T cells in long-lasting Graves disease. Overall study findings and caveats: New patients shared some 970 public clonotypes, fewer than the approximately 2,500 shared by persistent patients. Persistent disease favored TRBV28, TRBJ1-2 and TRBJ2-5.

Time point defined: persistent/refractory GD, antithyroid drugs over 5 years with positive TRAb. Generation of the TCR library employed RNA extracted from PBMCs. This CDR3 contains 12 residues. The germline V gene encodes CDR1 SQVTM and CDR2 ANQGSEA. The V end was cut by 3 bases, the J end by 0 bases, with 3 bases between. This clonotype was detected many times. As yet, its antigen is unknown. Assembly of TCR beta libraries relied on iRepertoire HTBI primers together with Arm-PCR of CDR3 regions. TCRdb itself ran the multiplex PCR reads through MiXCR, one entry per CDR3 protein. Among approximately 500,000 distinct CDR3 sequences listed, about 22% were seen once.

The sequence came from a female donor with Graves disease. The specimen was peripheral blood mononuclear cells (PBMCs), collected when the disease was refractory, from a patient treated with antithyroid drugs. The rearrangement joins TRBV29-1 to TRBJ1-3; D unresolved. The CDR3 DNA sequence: TGCAGCGTTGAGAGCTCTGGAAACACCATATATTTT. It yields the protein CSVESSGNTIYF. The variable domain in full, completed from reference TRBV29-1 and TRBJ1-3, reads SAVISQKPSRDICQRGTSLTIQCQVDSQVTMMFWYRQQPGQSLTLIATANQGSEATYESGFVIDKFPISRPNLTFSTLTVSNMSPEDSSIYLCSVESSGNTIYFGEGSWLTVV.